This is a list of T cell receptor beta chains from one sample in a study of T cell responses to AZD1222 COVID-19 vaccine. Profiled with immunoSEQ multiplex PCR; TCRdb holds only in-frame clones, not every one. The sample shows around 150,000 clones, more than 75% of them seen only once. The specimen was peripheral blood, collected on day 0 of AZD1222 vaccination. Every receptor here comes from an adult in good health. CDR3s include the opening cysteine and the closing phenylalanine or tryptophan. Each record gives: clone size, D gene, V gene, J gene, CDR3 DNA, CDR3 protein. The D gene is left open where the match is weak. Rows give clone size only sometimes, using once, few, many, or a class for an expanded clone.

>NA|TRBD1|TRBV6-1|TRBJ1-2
TGTGCCAGCAGTGAAATATCGGACAGGGCGTCCAGTGGCTACACCTTC
CASSEISDRASSGYTF
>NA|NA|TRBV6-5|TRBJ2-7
TGTGCCAGCAGTTATGAGGGAGGATACTACGAGCAGTACTTC
CASSYEGGYYEQYF
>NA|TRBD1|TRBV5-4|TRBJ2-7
TGTGCCAGCAGCTTGGCCGGGACAGGGTCCTACGAGCAGTACTTC
CASSLAGTGSYEQYF
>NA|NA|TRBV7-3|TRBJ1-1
TGTGCCAGCAGCTTGGGGGGAGGCACTGAAGCTTTCTTT
CASSLGGGTEAFF
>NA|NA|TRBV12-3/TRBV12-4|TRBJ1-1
TGTGCCAGCAGGGTTACGGGGGAGACTGAAGCTTTCTTT
CASRVTGETEAFF
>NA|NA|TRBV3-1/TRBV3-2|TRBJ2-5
TGTGCCAGCAGCCAAGGAAACAGCCAAGAGACCCAGTACTTC
CASSQGNSQETQYF
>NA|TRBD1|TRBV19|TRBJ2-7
TGTGCCAGTAGTATCGCCACAGGGGGCAACGAGCAGTACTTC
CASSIATGGNEQYF
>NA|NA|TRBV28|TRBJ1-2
TGTGCCAGCAGTATCCCGGGACGCCTAAAGGATGGCTACACCTTC
CASSIPGRLKDGYTF
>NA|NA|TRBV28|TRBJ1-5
TGTGCCAGCAGTTTAAGAGATCAGCCCCAGCATTTT
CASSLRDQPQHF
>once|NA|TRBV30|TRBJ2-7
TGTGCCTGGAGCAGGGGATCCTACGAGCAGTACTTC
CAWSRGSYEQYF
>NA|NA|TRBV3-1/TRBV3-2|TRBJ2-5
TGTGCCAGCAGCTCCAGATCGGAGGGAGGCCAAGAGACCCAGTACTTC
CASSSRSEGGQETQYF
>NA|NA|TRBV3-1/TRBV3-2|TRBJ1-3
TGTGCCAGCAGCCCAACGGCATCGGGAAACACCATATATTTT
CASSPTASGNTIYF